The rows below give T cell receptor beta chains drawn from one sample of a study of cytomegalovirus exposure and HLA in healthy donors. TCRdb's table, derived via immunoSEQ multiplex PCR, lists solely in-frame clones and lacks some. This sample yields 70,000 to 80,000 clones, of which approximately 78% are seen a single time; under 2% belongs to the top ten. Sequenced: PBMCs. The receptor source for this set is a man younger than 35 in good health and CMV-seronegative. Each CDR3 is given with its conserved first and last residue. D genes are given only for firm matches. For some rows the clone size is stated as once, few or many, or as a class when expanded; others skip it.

cdr3_aa: CASSTAASSYEQYF
cdr3_nt: TGTGCCAGTAGTACTGCCGCCAGTTCCTACGAGCAGTACTTC
d_call: .
clone_size: few
j_call: TRBJ2-7
v_call: TRBV19

cdr3_aa: CASSLAFIGELFF
cdr3_nt: TGTGCCAGCAGCTTAGCATTCATCGGGGAGCTGTTTTTT
d_call: .
clone_size: once
j_call: TRBJ2-2
v_call: TRBV7-8

cdr3_aa: CATVREETQYF
cdr3_nt: TGTGCCACCGTGAGGGAAGAGACCCAGTACTTC
d_call: .
clone_size: .
j_call: TRBJ2-5
v_call: TRBV28

cdr3_aa: CASSLEPSGSLVGRTDTQYF
cdr3_nt: TGTGCCAGCAGCTTAGAACCTAGCGGGAGTCTAGTTGGTAGGACAGATACGCAGTATTTT
d_call: TRBD2
clone_size: .
j_call: TRBJ2-3
v_call: TRBV11-3

cdr3_aa: CASSDPGSGANVLTF
cdr3_nt: TGTGCCAGCAGTGATCCAGGCTCTGGGGCCAACGTCCTGACTTTC
d_call: .
clone_size: .
j_call: TRBJ2-6
v_call: TRBV25-1

cdr3_aa: CASSLAGAGRTDTQYF
cdr3_nt: TGCGCCAGCAGCTTGGCCGGGGCGGGGCGCACAGATACGCAGTATTTT
d_call: .
clone_size: .
j_call: TRBJ2-3
v_call: TRBV5-1

cdr3_aa: CASSVAEDTGTGISNQPQHF
cdr3_nt: TGTGCCAGCAGCGTAGCGGAAGACACCGGGACAGGGATTAGCAATCAGCCCCAGCATTTT
d_call: TRBD1
clone_size: .
j_call: TRBJ1-5
v_call: TRBV9

cdr3_aa: CASSSRRDRYSYEQYF
cdr3_nt: TGTGCCAGCAGCTCCCGCCGGGACAGATACTCCTACGAGCAGTACTTC
d_call: TRBD1
clone_size: .
j_call: TRBJ2-7
v_call: TRBV5-6

cdr3_aa: CASSRTGEETQYF
cdr3_nt: TGCGCCAGCAGTCGGACAGGGGAAGAGACCCAGTACTTC
d_call: TRBD1
clone_size: once
j_call: TRBJ2-5
v_call: TRBV4-3

cdr3_aa: CASSLRTGGDLEAFF
cdr3_nt: TGCGCCAGCAGCCTAAGGACAGGGGGGGACCTCGAAGCTTTCTTT
d_call: TRBD1
clone_size: .
j_call: TRBJ1-1
v_call: TRBV5-1

cdr3_aa: CASSSIQGPIYNEQFF
cdr3_nt: TGTGCCAGCAGCTCTATTCAGGGGCCGATATACAATGAGCAGTTCTTC
d_call: .
clone_size: .
j_call: TRBJ2-1
v_call: TRBV7-9

cdr3_aa: CAWTDSSPLHF
cdr3_nt: TGTGCCTGGACTGACAGTTCACCCCTCCACTTT
d_call: .
clone_size: .
j_call: TRBJ1-6
v_call: TRBV30

cdr3_aa: CASSYSTGNSPLHF
cdr3_nt: TGTGCCAGCAGTTACTCGACGGGAAATTCACCCCTCCACTTT
d_call: .
clone_size: .
j_call: TRBJ1-6
v_call: TRBV6-5

cdr3_aa: CASSSSGRSYNEQFF
cdr3_nt: TGTGCCAGCAGCTCTAGCGGACGTTCCTACAATGAGCAGTTCTTC
d_call: TRBD2
clone_size: .
j_call: TRBJ2-1
v_call: TRBV7-8

cdr3_aa: CASSPLGREDYEQYF
cdr3_nt: TGTGCCAGCAGCCCCCTAGGGCGGGAGGACTACGAGCAGTACTTC
d_call: TRBD2
clone_size: .
j_call: TRBJ2-7
v_call: TRBV7-2

cdr3_aa: CASSDRGVYGYTF
cdr3_nt: TGTGCCAGCAGCGACAGGGGTGTTTATGGCTACACCTTC
d_call: TRBD1
clone_size: .
j_call: TRBJ1-2
v_call: TRBV9

cdr3_aa: CASSPSSGGRDEQYF
cdr3_nt: TGTGCCAGTAGTCCTTCTAGCGGGGGAAGGGACGAGCAGTACTTC
d_call: TRBD2
clone_size: .
j_call: TRBJ2-7
v_call: TRBV19

cdr3_aa: CASSFGQAGLMPQHF
cdr3_nt: TGTGCCAGCAGCTTCGGACAGGCAGGCCTCATGCCCCAGCATTTT
d_call: TRBD1
clone_size: .
j_call: TRBJ1-5
v_call: TRBV7-2

cdr3_aa: CASSLQLALGYEQYF
cdr3_nt: TGTGCCAGCAGCCTTCAACTAGCCTTGGGCTACGAGCAGTACTTC
d_call: .
clone_size: few
j_call: TRBJ2-7
v_call: TRBV14

cdr3_aa: CATSPGDYGYTF
cdr3_nt: TGTGCCACCAGCCCCGGGGACTATGGCTACACCTTC
d_call: .
clone_size: .
j_call: TRBJ1-2
v_call: TRBV15

cdr3_aa: CASSYTHTGELFF
cdr3_nt: TGTGCCAGCAGTTACACACACACCGGGGAGCTGTTTTTT
d_call: .
clone_size: once
j_call: TRBJ2-2
v_call: TRBV6-5

cdr3_aa: CASSPGQGDYNEQFF
cdr3_nt: TGTGCCAGCAGCCCCGGACAGGGGGATTACAATGAGCAGTTCTTC
d_call: TRBD1
clone_size: .
j_call: TRBJ2-1
v_call: TRBV7-8

cdr3_aa: CASSEEAGVGNQPQHF
cdr3_nt: TGTGCCAGCAGTGAAGAGGCCGGGGTGGGCAATCAGCCCCAGCATTTT
d_call: .
clone_size: .
j_call: TRBJ1-5
v_call: TRBV6-1

cdr3_aa: CDSSGDSGNTIYF
cdr3_nt: TGTGACAGCAGTGGAGACTCTGGAAACACCATATATTTT
d_call: .
clone_size: .
j_call: TRBJ1-3
v_call: TRBV6-5

cdr3_aa: CASSLSPSGYEQYF
cdr3_nt: TGTGCCAGCAGTTTATCGCCTAGCGGCTACGAGCAGTACTTC
d_call: TRBD2
clone_size: .
j_call: TRBJ2-7
v_call: TRBV27

cdr3_aa: CASSRRDRASSEQFF
cdr3_nt: TGTGCCAGCTCACGTCGGGACAGGGCCTCTAGTGAGCAGTTCTTC
d_call: TRBD1
clone_size: .
j_call: TRBJ2-1
v_call: TRBV18

cdr3_aa: CASSLGPRRGLYQSQHF
cdr3_nt: TGTGCCAGCAGCTTGGGGCCCAGAAGGGGGCTCTATCAGTCCCAGCATTTT
d_call: TRBD1
clone_size: .
j_call: TRBJ1-5
v_call: TRBV7-2

cdr3_aa: CASSLAGGPGEQFF
cdr3_nt: TGTGCCAGCAGTTTAGCGGGAGGGCCGGGTGAGCAGTTCTTC
d_call: TRBD2
clone_size: .
j_call: TRBJ2-1
v_call: TRBV6-5

cdr3_aa: CATSGVAGALSSYNEQFF
cdr3_nt: TGTGCCACCAGCGGAGTAGCGGGGGCCCTAAGCTCCTACAATGAGCAGTTCTTC
d_call: TRBD2
clone_size: .
j_call: TRBJ2-1
v_call: TRBV15

cdr3_aa: CASSFTGPSYEQYF
cdr3_nt: TGTGCCAGTAGTTTCACAGGGCCCTCCTACGAGCAGTACTTC
d_call: .
clone_size: .
j_call: TRBJ2-7
v_call: TRBV19

cdr3_aa: CASSLDLKGEGGGYTF
cdr3_nt: TGTGCCAGCAGTTTGGACCTTAAGGGGGAGGGAGGTGGCTACACCTTC
d_call: .
clone_size: .
j_call: TRBJ1-2
v_call: TRBV28

cdr3_aa: CASSSRGRNSNQPQHF
cdr3_nt: TGTGCCAGCAGCTCTCGAGGGAGGAATAGCAATCAGCCCCAGCATTTT
d_call: .
clone_size: .
j_call: TRBJ1-5
v_call: TRBV5-6

cdr3_aa: CASSFNRGGYTF
cdr3_nt: TGTGCCAGCAGCTTTAACAGGGGTGGCTACACCTTC
d_call: TRBD1
clone_size: .
j_call: TRBJ1-2
v_call: TRBV7-9

cdr3_aa: CSSSLGVQANYGYTF
cdr3_nt: TGTTCCAGCAGCTTAGGCGTACAGGCAAACTATGGCTACACCTTC
d_call: .
clone_size: .
j_call: TRBJ1-2
v_call: TRBV7-9

cdr3_aa: CASSPPSTGTNQPQHF
cdr3_nt: TGTGCCAGCTCACCACCAAGTACAGGGACCAATCAGCCCCAGCATTTT
d_call: .
clone_size: .
j_call: TRBJ1-5
v_call: TRBV18

cdr3_aa: CASRDGQGSNQPQHF
cdr3_nt: TGTGCCAGTAGGGATGGACAGGGTAGCAATCAGCCCCAGCATTTT
d_call: TRBD1
clone_size: .
j_call: TRBJ1-5
v_call: TRBV19

cdr3_aa: CASSPQGGGGHLNEQFF
cdr3_nt: TGTGCCAGCAGCCCTCAGGGGGGCGGCGGGCACCTCAATGAGCAGTTCTTC
d_call: .
clone_size: .
j_call: TRBJ2-1
v_call: TRBV9

cdr3_aa: CASSFGGVNTEAFF
cdr3_nt: TGTGCCAGCAGCTTCGGGGGGGTGAACACTGAAGCTTTCTTT
d_call: .
clone_size: .
j_call: TRBJ1-1
v_call: TRBV7-6

cdr3_aa: CASSNPSGLSYEQYF
cdr3_nt: TGTGCCAGCTCTAACCCTAGCGGACTCTCCTACGAGCAGTACTTC
d_call: TRBD2
clone_size: .
j_call: TRBJ2-7
v_call: TRBV2

cdr3_aa: CASSVGEYQETQYF
cdr3_nt: TGTGCCAGCAGCGTGGGGGAGTACCAAGAGACCCAGTACTTC
d_call: .
clone_size: .
j_call: TRBJ2-5
v_call: TRBV5-8

cdr3_aa: CASSLHYRGSGNTIYF
cdr3_nt: TGTGCCAGCAGCCTTCATTACAGGGGCTCTGGAAACACCATATATTTT
d_call: TRBD1
clone_size: .
j_call: TRBJ1-3
v_call: TRBV5-5

cdr3_aa: CATSTGTSGVETQYF
cdr3_nt: TGTGCCACCAGCACCGGGACTAGCGGGGTCGAGACCCAGTACTTC
d_call: TRBD2
clone_size: .
j_call: TRBJ2-5
v_call: TRBV15

cdr3_aa: CASSLSDFGGINSYEQYF
cdr3_nt: TGTGCCAGCAGCTTATCGGACTTCGGGGGTATCAATTCCTACGAGCAGTACTTC
d_call: .
clone_size: few
j_call: TRBJ2-7
v_call: TRBV7-2

cdr3_aa: CASGSTGETGNTIYF
cdr3_nt: TGTGCTAGTGGTTCAACAGGTGAGACTGGAAACACCATATATTTT
d_call: .
clone_size: .
j_call: TRBJ1-3
v_call: TRBV12-5

cdr3_aa: CASSTEPTSYEQYF
cdr3_nt: TGTGCCAGCAGCACCGAGCCCACTAGCTACGAGCAGTACTTC
d_call: .
clone_size: .
j_call: TRBJ2-7
v_call: TRBV7-3

cdr3_aa: CASSQGGGRYTQYF
cdr3_nt: TGTGCCAGCAGCCAAGGTGGCGGAAGGTATACGCAGTATTTT
d_call: .
clone_size: .
j_call: TRBJ2-3
v_call: TRBV14

cdr3_aa: CASSLSGATNEKLFF
cdr3_nt: TGTGCCAGCAGTTTATCGGGGGCAACTAATGAAAAACTGTTTTTT
d_call: .
clone_size: .
j_call: TRBJ1-4
v_call: TRBV28

cdr3_aa: CANFAALEQFF
cdr3_nt: TGCGCCAACTTCGCAGCGCTTGAGCAGTTCTTC
d_call: .
clone_size: .
j_call: TRBJ2-1
v_call: TRBV10-1

cdr3_aa: CASSGLNSYEQYF
cdr3_nt: TGTGCCAGCAGTGGACTGAACTCCTACGAGCAGTACTTC
d_call: .
clone_size: .
j_call: TRBJ2-7
v_call: TRBV6-6

cdr3_aa: CASSSDRGSIYEQYF
cdr3_nt: TGTGCCAGCAGCTCGGACAGGGGATCCATTTACGAGCAGTACTTC
d_call: TRBD1
clone_size: once
j_call: TRBJ2-7
v_call: TRBV7-2

cdr3_aa: CSATGWRGYTF
cdr3_nt: TGCAGTGCGACAGGGTGGAGAGGCTACACCTTC
d_call: TRBD1
clone_size: .
j_call: TRBJ1-2
v_call: TRBV20-1

cdr3_aa: CSVDASTDTQYF
cdr3_nt: TGCAGCGTTGACGCGTCCACAGATACGCAGTATTTT
d_call: .
clone_size: .
j_call: TRBJ2-3
v_call: TRBV29-1

cdr3_aa: CASSHSGQGARNEQFF
cdr3_nt: TGTGCCAGCAGTCACTCTGGACAGGGGGCAAGGAATGAGCAGTTCTTC
d_call: TRBD1
clone_size: .
j_call: TRBJ2-1
v_call: TRBV6-6

cdr3_aa: CASSHGTSGGLMETQYF
cdr3_nt: TGTGCCAGCAGCCACGGGACTAGCGGGGGCCTGATGGAGACCCAGTACTTC
d_call: TRBD2
clone_size: .
j_call: TRBJ2-5
v_call: TRBV4-2

cdr3_aa: CASSQEGRLAGTDTQYF
cdr3_nt: TGCGCCAGCAGCCAAGAGGGCCGACTAGCGGGCACAGATACGCAGTATTTT
d_call: TRBD2
clone_size: .
j_call: TRBJ2-3
v_call: TRBV4-3

cdr3_aa: CASSPGTGEEQYF
cdr3_nt: TGTGCCAGCTCCCCTGGGACAGGGGAAGAGCAGTACTTC
d_call: TRBD1
clone_size: .
j_call: TRBJ2-7
v_call: TRBV18

cdr3_aa: CASSPRTAPNTEAFF
cdr3_nt: TGTGCCAGTAGTCCCAGGACAGCACCGAACACTGAAGCTTTCTTT
d_call: .
clone_size: .
j_call: TRBJ1-1
v_call: TRBV19